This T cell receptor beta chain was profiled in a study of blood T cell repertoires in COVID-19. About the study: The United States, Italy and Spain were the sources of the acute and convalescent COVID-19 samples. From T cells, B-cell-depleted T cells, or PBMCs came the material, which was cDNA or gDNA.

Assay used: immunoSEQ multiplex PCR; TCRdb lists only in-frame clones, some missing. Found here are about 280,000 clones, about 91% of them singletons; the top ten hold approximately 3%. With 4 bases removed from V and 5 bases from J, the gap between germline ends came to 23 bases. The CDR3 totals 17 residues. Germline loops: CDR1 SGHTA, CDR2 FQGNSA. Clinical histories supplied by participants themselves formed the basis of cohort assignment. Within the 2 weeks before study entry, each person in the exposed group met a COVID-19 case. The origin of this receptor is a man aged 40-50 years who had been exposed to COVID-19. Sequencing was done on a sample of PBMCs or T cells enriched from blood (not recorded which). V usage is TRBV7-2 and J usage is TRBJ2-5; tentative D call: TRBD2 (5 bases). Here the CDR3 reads CASSSSLTSEPLETQYF. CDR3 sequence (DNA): TGTGCCAGCAGCTCCTCCCTAACTAGTGAACCGCTGGAGACCCAGTACTTC.